The rows below give T cell receptor beta chains drawn from one sample of a study of regulatory T cells in long-lasting Graves disease. Each CDR3 protein is one row after TCRdb ran MiXCR on the multiplex PCR reads. The table shows 400,000 to 450,000 distinct CDR3 sequences, with more than 13% occurring only once. This sample was shared with a second study, whose subject was T cells in Graves' hyperthyroidism and ophthalmopathy.

The sequenced sample was peripheral blood mononuclear cells (PBMCs), obtained at new diagnosis, from a patient treated with antithyroid drugs. Receptor source: a woman in her thirties with Graves disease. The CDR3 runs from the conserved cysteine through the conserved F or W. Each record gives: D gene, J gene, clone size, CDR3 length, V gene, CDR3 protein, CDR3 DNA. The D gene is left open where the match is weak. Not every row has a clone size; where given, it reads once, few, many or a size class.

TRBD2 TRBJ2-5 NA 15 TRBV5-1 CASSAGGSSKETQYF TGCGCCAGCAGCGCCGGGGGGTCTAGCAAGGAGACCCAGTACTTC
NA TRBJ1-1 many 12 TRBV7-6 CASSLAGREAFF TGTGCCAGCAGCTTAGCTGGGCGAGAAGCTTTCTTT
NA TRBJ2-7 many 16 TRBV10-3 CAISESMAGGFHEQYF TGTGCCATCAGTGAGTCTATGGCAGGTGGATTCCACGAGCAGTACTTC
TRBD2 TRBJ2-7 NA 15 TRBV28 CASSSWGGRSYEQYF TGTGCCAGCAGTTCCTGGGGGGGTAGGTCCTACGAGCAGTACTTC
TRBD2 TRBJ2-7 many 14 TRBV12-3/TRBV12-4 CASSRSGSRDEQYF TGTGCCAGCAGTCGTAGCGGGAGTCGGGACGAGCAGTACTTC
NA TRBJ2-3 many 14 TRBV12-3/TRBV12-4 CASSFLRRTDTQYF TGTGCCAGCAGTTTCTTGCGCCGCACAGATACGCAGTATTTT
TRBD2 TRBJ2-7 NA 16 TRBV20-1 CSARAGVAGGPYEQYF TGCAGTGCTAGGGCGGGGGTAGCGGGAGGCCCCTACGAGCAGTACTTC
NA TRBJ1-1 few 15 TRBV19 CASSNRRGGNTEAFF TGTGCCAGTAGTAACAGGAGGGGGGGGAACACTGAAGCTTTCTTT
TRBD2 TRBJ2-1 many 17 TRBV12-5 CASGLVGVGLADDEQFF TGTGCTAGTGGTTTGGTGGGAGTTGGGCTAGCGGACGATGAGCAGTTCTTC
NA TRBJ1-5 few 13 TRBV24-1 CATSEMGNQPQHF TGTGCCACCAGTGAAATGGGCAATCAGCCCCAGCATTTT
NA TRBJ1-5 NA 16 TRBV20-1 CSARVRGAEANQPQHF TGCAGTGCTAGAGTAAGGGGGGCAGAAGCAAATCAGCCCCAGCATTTT
NA TRBJ1-4 many 14 TRBV5-1 CASSLASGAVELFF TGCGCCAGCAGCTTGGCCTCAGGGGCAGTTGAACTGTTTTTT
TRBD1 TRBJ2-7 many 16 TRBV28 CASSPLGQGAAYEQYF TGTGCCAGCAGTCCCCTCGGACAGGGTGCCGCCTACGAGCAGTACTTC
NA TRBJ1-2 few 15 TRBV20-1 CSARAQNRESYGYTF TGCAGTGCTAGAGCCCAAAACAGGGAGTCCTATGGCTACACCTTC
NA TRBJ1-1 few 13 TRBV7-9 CASSRTDIIQAFF TGTGCCAGCAGTCGGACCGATATAATTCAGGCTTTCTTT
NA TRBJ2-6 few 15 TRBV2 CASSGWGAGANVLTF TGTGCCAGCAGTGGTTGGGGCGCTGGGGCCAACGTCCTGACTTTC
NA TRBJ2-7 NA 12 TRBV29-1 CSVDGHRNEQYF TGCAGCGTTGATGGTCACAGAAACGAGCAGTACTTC
TRBD1 TRBJ2-2 NA 16 TRBV11-1 CASSFRTGEVHGELFF TGTGCCAGCAGCTTCCGGACAGGGGAAGTGCACGGGGAGCTGTTTTTT
NA TRBJ2-5 many 15 TRBV6-2/TRBV6-3 CASSYVADYRETQYF TGTGCCAGCAGTTATGTGGCAGACTATCGGGAGACCCAGTACTTC
NA TRBJ2-7 many 13 TRBV20-1 CSAGGTASYEQYF TGCAGTGCGGGCGGGACGGCCTCCTACGAGCAGTACTTC
NA TRBJ2-5 many 13 TRBV30 CAWNPQGQETQYF TGTGCCTGGAACCCCCAGGGACAAGAGACCCAGTACTTC
TRBD1 TRBJ1-5 few 15 TRBV19 CASRGPRQGRQPQHF TGTGCCAGTAGGGGCCCACGACAGGGTCGACAGCCCCAGCATTTT
NA TRBJ1-1 NA 13 TRBV7-9 CASYGTMNTEAFF TGTGCCAGCTACGGGACCATGAACACTGAAGCTTTCTTT
NA TRBJ2-7 NA 14 TRBV27 CASRRGRSYNEQYF TGTGCCAGCAGACGTGGCAGGAGCTACAATGAGCAGTACTTC
NA TRBJ2-1 many 11 TRBV5-1 CASSLAHEQFF TGTGCCAGCAGTTTAGCCCATGAGCAGTTCTTC
NA TRBJ1-1 NA 13 TRBV30 CAWYRDLNTEAFF TGTGCCTGGTACAGGGATTTGAACACTGAAGCTTTCTTT
NA TRBJ1-5 few 12 TRBV7-6 CAVEGSNQPQHF TGTGCCGTTGAGGGGAGCAATCAGCCCCAGCATTTT
NA TRBJ2-7 few 13 TRBV19 CASSIASPDEQYF TGTGCCAGTAGTATTGCGTCACCCGACGAGCAGTACTTC
TRBD2 TRBJ2-7 few 18 TRBV18 CASSPGLAGGPNSYEQYF TGTGCCAGCTCACCTGGACTAGCGGGAGGGCCAAACTCCTACGAGCAGTACTTC
TRBD1 TRBJ1-3 NA 14 TRBV12-3/TRBV12-4 CASSGTDSGNTIYF TGTGCCAGCAGCGGGACAGACTCTGGAAACACCATATATTTT
NA TRBJ1-5 many 14 TRBV9 CASSVDGIDQPQHF TGTGCCAGCAGCGTAGACGGGATCGATCAGCCCCAGCATTTT
NA TRBJ2-6 few 14 TRBV30 CAWSPGGGANVLTF TGTGCCTGGAGCCCCGGCGGAGGGGCCAACGTCCTGACTTTC
TRBD2 TRBJ2-1 NA 15 TRBV7-9 CASSRGTSGIHEQFF TGTGCCAGCAGCCGCGGGACTAGCGGGATACATGAGCAGTTCTTC
NA TRBJ1-5 many 13 TRBV12-3/TRBV12-4 CASSFKENQPQHF TGTGCCAGCAGTTTTAAGGAGAATCAGCCCCAGCATTTT
NA TRBJ2-2 few 16 TRBV12-3/TRBV12-4 CASSSRGQSNTGELFF TGTGCCAGCAGTTCAAGAGGACAGTCGAACACCGGGGAGCTGTTTTTT
TRBD1 TRBJ1-2 many 15 TRBV3-1 CASSIGQGTGYGYTF TGTGCCAGCAGCATAGGACAGGGCACCGGCTATGGCTACACCTTC
TRBD1 TRBJ2-1 many 15 TRBV27 CASSGDRVSFFEQFF TGTGCCAGCAGTGGAGACAGGGTTTCATTTTTTGAGCAATTCTTC
TRBD2 TRBJ2-5 many 16 TRBV7-9 CASSLVEREYQETQYF TGTGCCAGCAGCTTAGTAGAGCGGGAGTACCAAGAGACCCAGTACTTC
TRBD1 TRBJ2-5 few 14 TRBV19 CASASGGALETQYF TGTGCCAGCGCCTCAGGGGGTGCCCTGGAGACCCAGTACTTC
NA TRBJ1-1 NA 15 TRBV25-1 CASSDWGRGNTEAFF TGTGCCAGCAGTGATTGGGGGAGGGGGAACACTGAAGCTTTCTTT
TRBD1 TRBJ1-2 NA 12 TRBV19 CASGTGFYGYTF TGTGCCAGTGGGACAGGCTTCTATGGCTACACCTTC